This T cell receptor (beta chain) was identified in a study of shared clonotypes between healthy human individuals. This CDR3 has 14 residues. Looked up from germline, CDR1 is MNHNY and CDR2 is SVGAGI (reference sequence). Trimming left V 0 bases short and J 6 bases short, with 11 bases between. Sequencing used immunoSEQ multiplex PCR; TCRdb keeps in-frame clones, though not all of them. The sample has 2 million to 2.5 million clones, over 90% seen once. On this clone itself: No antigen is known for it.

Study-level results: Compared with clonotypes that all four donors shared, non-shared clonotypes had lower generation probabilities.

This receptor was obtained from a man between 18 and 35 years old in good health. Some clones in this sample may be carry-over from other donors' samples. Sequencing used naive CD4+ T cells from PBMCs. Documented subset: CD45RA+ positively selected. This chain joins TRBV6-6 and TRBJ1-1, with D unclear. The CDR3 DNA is TGTGCCAGCAGTTACTCTTCGGCAGTATCTGAAGCTTTCTTT. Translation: CASSYSSAVSEAFF.